The 17 T cell receptor beta chains below come from one sample, sequenced in a study of blood T cell repertoires in COVID-19. The data were produced by immunoSEQ multiplex PCR, yet TCRdb's version contains in-frame clones alone and is incomplete. The data show about 220,000 clones, 82% seen once. The specimen sequenced was peripheral blood. These receptors were obtained from an elderly woman with acute or convalescent COVID-19.

The chain recombines TRBV11-3 with TRBJ2-1; a weak D match, TRBD1 (5 bases). Trimming shortened V by 7 bases and J by 1 base, and 14 bases separated the two germline ends. CDR1 is SGHNT, CDR2 YENEEA, per germline. This CDR3 spans 15 amino acids. The CDR3 reads CASTKAGLSYNEQFF. The CDR3 region has the DNA TGTGCCAGCACCAAAGCAGGGCTTTCCTACAATGAGCAGTTCTTC. Full variable domain (remainder filled in from reference TRBV11-3 and TRBJ2-1): EAGVVQSPRYKIIEKKQPVAFWCNPISGHNTLYWYLQNLGQGPELLIRYENEEAVDDSQLPKDRFSAERLKGVDSTLKIQPAELGDSAVYLCASTKAGLSYNEQFFGPGTRLTVL.

This chain links TRBV18 with TRBJ1-1; TRBD1 agrees at 12 bases. The V and J ends lost 2 bases and 5 bases, in that order; junction bases with no gene match: 6. Germline loops: CDR1 KGHSH, CDR2 LQKENI. The CDR3 extends over 16 amino acids. CDR3 loop: CASSPLGQGASTEAFF. CDR3 in DNA: TGTGCCAGCTCACCATTGGGACAGGGGGCTTCGACTGAAGCTTTCTTT.

The chain has TRBV7-2 and TRBJ2-5, with 15 bases identical to TRBD2. V lost 5 bases to trimming and J lost 5 bases; unmatched junction nucleotides: 12. The germline CDR1 and CDR2 sequences are SGHTA and FQGNSA. The CDR3 totals 18 residues. The CDR3 sequence: CASSPTGTSGGRRETQYF. The CDR3 DNA sequence: TGTGCCAGCAGCCCGACCGGGACTAGCGGGGGGCGGCGCGAGACCCAGTACTTC.

This chain connects TRBV11-1 to TRBJ2-3; 8 bases are shared with TRBD2. Germline V gene data show CDR1 as SGHAT and CDR2 as FQDESV (reference sequence). Unmatched junction bases numbered 8, after V lost 5 bases and J lost 1 base. This CDR3 comprises 16 residues. The CDR3 DNA is TGTGCCAGCAGCACACGAGCGGGGGCCGGCACAGATACGCAGTATTTT. Protein: CASSTRAGAGTDTQYF.

The genes are TRBV4-1 and TRBJ2-3; 10 bases agree with TRBD2. There are 16 residues in the CDR3. Trimming removed 4 bases from V and 1 base from J; junction bases left unmatched: 5. Germline V gives CDR1 MGHRA, CDR2 YSYEKL. CDR3 sequence (DNA): TGCGCCAGCAGCCTCCGACTAGCGGGCGGCACAGATACGCAGTATTTT. Its translation: CASSLRLAGGTDTQYF.

This chain connects TRBV3-1 (or the pseudogene TRBV3-2) to TRBJ2-1; D is perhaps TRBD2 (5 bases). Trimming took 2 bases from V and 4 from J, leaving 9 bases between them. CDR3 size: 14 residues. The germline gives CDR1 LGHDT, CDR2 YNNKEL (reference sequence). DNA of the CDR3: TGTGCCAGCAGCCAATTGACTACTTACAATGAGCAGTTCTTC. Its translation: CASSQLTTYNEQFF.

The rearrangement links TRBV2 to TRBJ1-2, with 10 bases matching TRBD1. Germline loops: CDR1 SNHLY, CDR2 FYNNEI. The CDR3 extends over 15 amino acids. V shed 3 bases and J 4 bases; nucleotides not matched to a gene: 5. CDR3 nucleotide sequence: TGTGCCAGCAGTGACTGGACAGGGGGACCCTATGGCTACACCTTC. Residues: CASSDWTGGPYGYTF.

The rearrangement links TRBV6-5 to TRBJ1-5, with TRBD1 matching over 9 bases. J gave up 2 bases and V 11 bases, and 4 bases lay outside the gene matches. CDR1 is MNHEY and CDR2 is SVGAGI in the germline V gene. The CDR3 is 13 amino acids. The CDR3 DNA follows: TGTGCCTCACAGGGGGCACGCAATCAGCCCCAGCATTTT. The encoded protein is CASQGARNQPQHF.

In its sample, this clone was seen once. V and J are TRBV18 and TRBJ1-1, with TRBD1 identical over 7 bases. The CDR3 totals 15 residues. The V gene's germline CDR1 is KGHSH and CDR2 LQKENI. The V segment lost 3 bases and the J segment 1 base; nucleotides outside the gene matches: 5. CDR3 in amino acids: CASSPDRVGNTEAFF. In DNA form, the CDR3 reads TGTGCCAGCTCACCCGACAGGGTGGGGAACACTGAAGCTTTCTTT.

This clone was seen only once. The V gene is TRBV29-1, the J gene TRBJ1-1; unclear D gene. Germline loops: CDR1 SQVTM, CDR2 ANQGSEA. Trimming cost V 6 bases and J 0 bases, with 14 bases left between them. The CDR3 is 14 residues long. This CDR3 reads CSVRVQLMNTEAFF. The DNA for the CDR3 is TGCAGCGTCCGGGTTCAGCTTATGAACACTGAAGCTTTCTTT.

This clone was found a few times. The V gene is TRBV6-6, the J gene TRBJ1-1, with unresolved D. V lost 6 bases and J lost 0, with 8 bases in between. The CDR3 loop spans 13 amino acids. Germline V gene data show CDR1 as MNHNY and CDR2 as SVGAGI (reference sequence). CDR3 bases: TGTGCCAGCAGCCTCACAGTGAACACTGAAGCTTTCTTT. It yields the protein CASSLTVNTEAFF.

The rearrangement joins TRBV21-1 to TRBJ1-5; the table's D call TRBD1 went unverified against the DNA. TRBV21-1 is labeled a pseudogene. CDR3 length: 16 residues. DNA for the CDR3: TGTGCCAGCAGCAAAGGGAAAACAGGCGCCAATCAGCCCCAGCATTTT. Translating gives CASSKGKTGANQPQHF.

In this sample, this clone turned up once. The chain links TRBV29-1 to TRBJ1-2; 12 nucleotides line up with TRBD1. Germline CDR1 and CDR2: SQVTM and ANQGSEA. The CDR3 contains 12 residues. The CDR3: CRLGQGAEGYTF. In DNA, the CDR3 is TGCAGGCTGGGACAGGGGGCAGAAGGCTACACCTTC.

The chain combines TRBV18 with TRBJ1-6; no clear D. Looked up from germline, CDR1 is KGHSH and CDR2 is LQKENI. The CDR3 runs to 16 residues. V was cut by 3 bases and J by 0 bases, with 9 bases left in between. CDR3 loop: CASSPWESSYNSPLHF. The CDR3 DNA reads TGTGCCAGCTCACCCTGGGAGAGCTCCTATAATTCACCCCTCCACTTT. The complete variable domain, with remaining parts taken from reference TRBV18 and TRBJ1-6, reads NAGVMQNPRHLVRRRGQEARLRCSPMKGHSHVYWYRQLPEEGLKFMVYLQKENIIDESGMPKERFSAEFPKEGPSILRIQQVVRGDSAAYFCASSPWESSYNSPLHFGNGTRLTVT.

This chain uses TRBV5-1 with TRBJ2-7, with no clear D. Germline-derived CDR1 and CDR2 are SGHRS and YFSETQ. V was shortened by 4 bases and J by 7 bases, with 15 bases between the two germline ends. This CDR3 region has 13 residues. The CDR3 bases are TGCGCCAGCAGCCCAGTGCCAGGCCTAGAGCAGTACTTC. Translated, it gives CASSPVPGLEQYF.

A few counts support this clone. The V call is TRBV5-1, the J call TRBJ1-4, with D perhaps matching TRBD1 (6 bases). CDR1 and CDR2 from the germline V gene are SGHRS and YFSETQ. The CDR3 sequence is 14 residues long. The V and J ends lost 4 bases and 7 bases respectively, with 14 bases between them. The CDR3 here is CASSTRGVTEKLFF. The CDR3 coding sequence is TGCGCCAGCAGCACCAGGGGTGTTACTGAAAAACTGTTTTTT.

The chain uses TRBV19 and TRBJ2-1, with TRBD1 matching over 12 bases. The J segment lost 9 bases and the V segment lost 2 bases, leaving 11 bases of the junction unmatched. The CDR3 covers 17 residues. CDR1 and CDR2 (germline): LNHDA, SQIVND (reference sequence). The CDR3 nucleotides are TGTGCCAGTAGTATATTCCCCCAGGGACAGGGGGCGAGTGAGCAGTTCTTC. Translated: CASSIFPQGQGASEQFF.